This TCR beta chain was sequenced in a study of blood T cell repertoires in COVID-19. There are 13 residues in the CDR3. Trimming removed 4 bases from V and 4 bases from J, with 8 bases in between. Each participant's cohort was designated according to participant-reported clinical history. Sequencing was performed with immunoSEQ multiplex PCR; in TCRdb, only in-frame clones are kept and a portion is missing. Seen here are some 160,000 clones, approximately 90% observed once, and the top ten hold 6.6%. The gene calls are TRBV12-3 or TRBV12-4 and TRBJ2-1; maybe TRBD1 (6 bases). Specimen: PBMCs or T cells enriched from blood (not recorded which). The clonotype was recovered from a woman between 45 and 60 years old who had recovered from COVID-19. The CDR3, as DNA: TGTGCCAGCAGTTCACAGGGTTACAATGAGCAGTTCTTC. Its translation is CASSSQGYNEQFF.